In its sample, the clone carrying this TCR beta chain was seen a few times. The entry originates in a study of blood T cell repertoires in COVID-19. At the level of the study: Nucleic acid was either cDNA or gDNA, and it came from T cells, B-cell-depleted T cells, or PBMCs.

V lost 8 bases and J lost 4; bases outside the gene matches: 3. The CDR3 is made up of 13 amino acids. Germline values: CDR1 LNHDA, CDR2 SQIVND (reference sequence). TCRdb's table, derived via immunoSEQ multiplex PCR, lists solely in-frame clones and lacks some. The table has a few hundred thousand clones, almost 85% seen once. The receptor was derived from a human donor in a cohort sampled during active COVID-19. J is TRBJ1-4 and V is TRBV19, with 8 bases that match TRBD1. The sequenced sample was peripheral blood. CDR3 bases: TGTGCCAGTGGACAGGGCCTTAATGAAAAACTGTTTTTT. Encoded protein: CASGQGLNEKLFF.